One T cell receptor beta chain is described in this entry. No antigen is known for it. Per individual sample, total RNA of at least 6 micrograms was extracted. This sample is part of a study of blood T cells in healthy people across ages. As for the study in general: Template switching recovered approximately one barcoded beta molecule for every two T cells.

The V segment lost 3 bases and the J segment 7 bases; nucleotides outside the gene matches: 4. The CDR3 consists of 15 residues. The germline gives CDR1 ENHRY, CDR2 SYGVKD. The study, taken as a whole, reports: Higher naive T cell percentage went strongly together with higher TCR beta diversity. Roughly linearly, TCR beta diversity per million T cells fell as age increased.

A second PCR, run for about 7 to 12 cycles, used a sample-barcoded 5' primer plus a J-beta primer mix. One entry per CDR3 protein, called by TCRdb with MiXCR from the 5' RACE reads. The sample lists 1.8 million or so distinct CDR3 sequences; roughly two fifths were seen once. Sequenced input: blood. This clonotype was obtained from a human donor in good health. The chain recombines TRBV10-3 with TRBJ1-5; TRBD1 matches at 12 bases. The CDR3 sequence: CAISDGTGGGQPQHF. The CDR3 bases are TGTGCCATCAGTGACGGGACAGGGGGCGGACAGCCCCAGCATTTT.